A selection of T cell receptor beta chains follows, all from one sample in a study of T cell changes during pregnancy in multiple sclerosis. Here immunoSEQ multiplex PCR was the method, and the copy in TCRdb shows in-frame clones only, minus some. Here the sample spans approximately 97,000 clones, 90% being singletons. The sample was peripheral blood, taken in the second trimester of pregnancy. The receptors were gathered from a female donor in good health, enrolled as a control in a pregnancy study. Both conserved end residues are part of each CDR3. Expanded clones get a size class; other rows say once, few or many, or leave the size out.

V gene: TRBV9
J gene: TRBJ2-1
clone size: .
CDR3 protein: CASSVQRGIYNEQFF

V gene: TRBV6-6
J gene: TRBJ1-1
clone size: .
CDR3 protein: CASSGRTGDGEAFF

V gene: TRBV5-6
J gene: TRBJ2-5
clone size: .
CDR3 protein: CASSGTGGETQYF

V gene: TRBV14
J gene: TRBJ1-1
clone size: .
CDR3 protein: CASSKGGVPEAFF

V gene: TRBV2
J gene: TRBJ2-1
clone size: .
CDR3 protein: CASSDPGLAGGRDEQFF

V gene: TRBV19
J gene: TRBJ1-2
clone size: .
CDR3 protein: CASSIKGQGYGYTF

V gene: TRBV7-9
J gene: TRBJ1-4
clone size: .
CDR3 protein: CASSVDRRNEKLFF

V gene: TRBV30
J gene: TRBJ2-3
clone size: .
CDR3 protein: CAWSLGRGSTDTQYF

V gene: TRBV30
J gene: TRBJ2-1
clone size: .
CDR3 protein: CACSTSGVPNEQFF

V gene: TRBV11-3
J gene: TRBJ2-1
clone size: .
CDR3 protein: CASSLGGETYNEQFF

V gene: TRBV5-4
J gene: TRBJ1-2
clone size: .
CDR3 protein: CASSLPGGRANYGYTF

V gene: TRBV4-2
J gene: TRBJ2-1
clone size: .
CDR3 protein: CASSLSSGGAGEQFF

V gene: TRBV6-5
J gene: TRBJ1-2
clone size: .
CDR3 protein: CASSYKGAGYTF

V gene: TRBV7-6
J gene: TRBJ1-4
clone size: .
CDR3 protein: CASSPYHSTGSNEKLFF

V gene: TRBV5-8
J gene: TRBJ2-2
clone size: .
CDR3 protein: CASSLGTLNTGELFF

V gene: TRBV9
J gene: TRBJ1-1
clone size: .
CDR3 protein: CASSGRQGMNTEAFF

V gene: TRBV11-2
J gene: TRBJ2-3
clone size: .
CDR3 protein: CASSTPDRGLSTDTQYF

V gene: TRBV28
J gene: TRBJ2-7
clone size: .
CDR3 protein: CASSPTSAYKYEQYF

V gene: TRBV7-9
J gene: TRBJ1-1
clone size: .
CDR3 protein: CASSLASGGYTEAFF

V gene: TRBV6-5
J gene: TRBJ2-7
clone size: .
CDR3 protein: CASSYSFTAPYEQYF

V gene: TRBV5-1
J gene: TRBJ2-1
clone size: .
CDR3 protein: CASNIVVPSGATYNEQFF

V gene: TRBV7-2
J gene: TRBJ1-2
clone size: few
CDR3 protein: CASSSTGAGGYTF

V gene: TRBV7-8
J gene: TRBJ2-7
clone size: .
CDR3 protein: CASSHGTSGTYEQYF

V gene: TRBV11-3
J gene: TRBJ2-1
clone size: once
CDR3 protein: CASSFRDRYNEQFF

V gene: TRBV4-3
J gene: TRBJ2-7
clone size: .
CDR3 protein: CASSQIRQGIREQYF

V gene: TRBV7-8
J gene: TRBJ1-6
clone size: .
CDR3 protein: CASSPDRVSYNSPLHF

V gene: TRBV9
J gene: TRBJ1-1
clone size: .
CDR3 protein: CASSVFQGKDTEAFF

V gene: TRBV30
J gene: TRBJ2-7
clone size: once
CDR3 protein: CAWSPGQGNEQYF

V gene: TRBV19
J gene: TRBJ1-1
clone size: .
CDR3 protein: CASSAERGPGGAEAFF

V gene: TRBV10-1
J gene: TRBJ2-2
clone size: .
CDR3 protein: CASRSDTGELFF

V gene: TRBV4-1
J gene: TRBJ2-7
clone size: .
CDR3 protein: CASSQGQGLNSYEQYF

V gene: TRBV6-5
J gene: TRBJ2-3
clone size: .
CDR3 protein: CASSYSSSVRTDTQYF

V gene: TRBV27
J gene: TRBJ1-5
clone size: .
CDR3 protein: CASSFKGSSNQPQHF

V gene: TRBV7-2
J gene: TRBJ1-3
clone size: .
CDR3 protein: CASSLAEKHTIYF

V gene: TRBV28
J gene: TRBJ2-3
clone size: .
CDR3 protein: CASSFYPDTQYF

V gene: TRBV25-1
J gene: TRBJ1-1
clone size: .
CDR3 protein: CASSEYSGVEETEAFF

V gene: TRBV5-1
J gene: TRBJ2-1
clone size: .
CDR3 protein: CASSSVLAANNEQFF

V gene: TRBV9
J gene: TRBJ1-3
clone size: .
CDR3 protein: CASSSGQASGNTIYF

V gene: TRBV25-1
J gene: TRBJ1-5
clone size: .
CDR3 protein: CASSRGRGNQPQHF

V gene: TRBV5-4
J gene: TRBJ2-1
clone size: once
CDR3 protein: CASSQDEGVGINEQFF

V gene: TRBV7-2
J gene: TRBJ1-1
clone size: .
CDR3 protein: CASSSHGLMNTEAFF

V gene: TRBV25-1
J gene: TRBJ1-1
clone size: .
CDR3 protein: CASRTTGFPFEAFF

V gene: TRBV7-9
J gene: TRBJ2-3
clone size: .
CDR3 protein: CASSLVAGETDTQYF

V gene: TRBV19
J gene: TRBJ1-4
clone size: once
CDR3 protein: CASKYRELNEKLFF

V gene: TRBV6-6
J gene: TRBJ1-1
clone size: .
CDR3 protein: CASSSDRNTEAFF

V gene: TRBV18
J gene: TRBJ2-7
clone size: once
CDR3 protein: CASSRGQSPEQYF

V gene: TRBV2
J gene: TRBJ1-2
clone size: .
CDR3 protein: CASSDRRESHGYTF

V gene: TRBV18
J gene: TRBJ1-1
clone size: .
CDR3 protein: CASSLGTGEAFF

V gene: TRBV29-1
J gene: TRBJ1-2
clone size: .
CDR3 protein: CSVGNRDGYTF

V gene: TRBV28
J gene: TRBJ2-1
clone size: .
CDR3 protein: CASQVLAAYNEQFF

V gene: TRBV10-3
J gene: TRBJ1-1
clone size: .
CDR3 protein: CAISTGLANTEAFF

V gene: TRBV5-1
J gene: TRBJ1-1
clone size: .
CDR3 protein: CASSGLGGSNTEAFF

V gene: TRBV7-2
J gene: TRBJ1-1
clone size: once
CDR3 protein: CASSFGTGGYTEAFF

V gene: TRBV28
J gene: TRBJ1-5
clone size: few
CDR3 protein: CASSFSGSFNQPQHF